One sample yielded the 9 T cell receptor beta chains listed below, sequenced in a study of blood T cells in healthy people across ages. It was with a sample-barcoded 5' primer and a J-beta primer mix that a second PCR of roughly 7 to 12 cycles was run. TCRdb fed the 5' RACE reads into MiXCR, producing one record per CDR3 protein. Among about 640,000 distinct CDR3 sequences, roughly 50% were seen once, and the ten largest hold 30% to 40%. The sequenced material came from blood. The receptor set was obtained from a man in his fifties or sixties in good health.

Notes on this clonotype: Relative to the germline gene, one junction end is altered; a read error may explain this. The chain combines TRBV27 with TRBJ2-3; D might be TRBD1 (5 bases). This CDR3 contains 15 residues. Germline loops: CDR1 MNHEY, CDR2 SMNVEV (reference sequence). The CDR3 loop is CASRLWEGDTDTQYF. CDR3 bases: TGTGCCAGCAGATTATGGGAAGGGGACACAGATACGCAGTATTTT.

This clonotype was seen only a few times. The V gene is TRBV5-1, the J gene TRBJ2-1; TRBD1 matches at 9 bases. The DNA end is more similar to TRBJ2-7, so the J call may be wrong. CDR1 is SGHRS and CDR2 is YFSETQ in the germline V gene. The CDR3 sequence is 15 residues long. CDR3 in DNA: TGCGCCAGCAGCGCCACGGGACAGGGCTACAATGAGCAGTACTTC. Protein sequence: CASSATGQGYNEQYF.

The chain links TRBV29-1 to TRBJ2-3; 7 bases agree with TRBD2. The CDR3 covers 11 residues. Trimming took 6 bases from V and 8 from J; bases not matched to a gene: 5. Germline CDR1 and CDR2: SQVTM and ANQGSEA. DNA of the CDR3: TGCAGCGTCATGACTAGCAGTACGCAGTATTTT. This sequence encodes CSVMTSSTQYF.

This sequence joins TRBV12-3 or TRBV12-4 and TRBJ2-2, with D uncertain. This CDR3 is 12 amino acids long. The V end lost 5 bases, the J end lost 9 bases, and 10 bases lay between the germline ends. This CDR3 is CASSTSSRELFF. CDR3 coding DNA: TGTGCCAGCAGTACGTCCAGCAGGGAGCTGTTTTTT.

This chain links TRBV20-1 with TRBJ2-5, with no clear D. With the DNA end fitting TRBJ2-7 better, the J assignment may be wrong. CDR1 and CDR2 (germline): DFQATT, SNEGSKA (reference sequence). CDR3 length: 12 residues. The CDR3 loop reads CSARGTPHEQYF. In DNA, the CDR3 is TGCAGTGCTAGAGGTACGCCCCACGAGCAGTACTTC.

This clonotype was observed a handful of times. The chain links TRBV12-5 to TRBJ2-6; D is undetermined. With 7 bases removed from V and 3 bases from J, the gap between germline ends came to 10 bases. The CDR3 runs to 14 residues. Germline assignment: CDR1 LGHNT and CDR2 FRNRAP. As DNA, the CDR3 is TGTGCTAGTGCCGACCTCTTTGGGGCCAACGTCCTGACTTTC. The encoded protein is CASADLFGANVLTF.

The table lists this clonotype with a few counts. V is TRBV4-2 and J is TRBJ2-7; 7 bases map to TRBD1. Germline V gene sequence: CDR1 LGHNA, CDR2 YNFKEQ. CDR3 size: 16 residues. J gave up 3 bases and V 1 base, and 9 bases lay outside the gene matches. The DNA for the CDR3 is TGTGCCAGCAGCCAAGGCGAGGGGGCAGGGCTCTACGAGCAGTACTTC. It codes for CASSQGEGAGLYEQYF.

The count of this clonotype is one. The chain joins TRBV20-1 to TRBJ2-1, with 8 bases fitting TRBD2. This CDR3 spans 15 amino acids. Germline V gene sequence: CDR1 DFQATT, CDR2 SNEGSKA (reference sequence). The J segment lost 0 bases and the V segment lost 3 bases, leaving 4 bases of the junction unmatched. The CDR3 coding sequence is TGCAGTGCTAGTCGGGGGGGAAGCTCCTACAATGAGCAGTTCTTC. Translated: CSASRGGSSYNEQFF.

This chain links TRBV20-1 with TRBJ2-1, with D unclear. The CDR3 runs to 12 residues. Germline lookup yields CDR1 DFQATT and CDR2 SNEGSKA (reference sequence). V was pared by 1 base and J by 8 bases, with 9 bases between. Written as DNA, the CDR3 is TGCAGTGCTAGAGGGTTGGTGGATGAGCAGTTCTTC. It codes for CSARGLVDEQFF.